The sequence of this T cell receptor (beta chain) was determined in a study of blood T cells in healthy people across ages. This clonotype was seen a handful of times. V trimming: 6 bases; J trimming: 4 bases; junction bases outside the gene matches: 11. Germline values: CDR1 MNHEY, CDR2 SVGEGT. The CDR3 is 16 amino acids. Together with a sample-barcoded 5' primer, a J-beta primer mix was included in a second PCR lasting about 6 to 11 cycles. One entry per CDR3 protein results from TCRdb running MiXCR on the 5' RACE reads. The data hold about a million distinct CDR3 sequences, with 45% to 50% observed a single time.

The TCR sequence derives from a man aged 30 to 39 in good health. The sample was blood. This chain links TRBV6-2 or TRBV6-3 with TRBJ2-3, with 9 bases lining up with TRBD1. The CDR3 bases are TGTGCCAGCAGAGACACCGGGACAGGGAGGTCAGATACGCAGTATTTT. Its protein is CASRDTGTGRSDTQYF.